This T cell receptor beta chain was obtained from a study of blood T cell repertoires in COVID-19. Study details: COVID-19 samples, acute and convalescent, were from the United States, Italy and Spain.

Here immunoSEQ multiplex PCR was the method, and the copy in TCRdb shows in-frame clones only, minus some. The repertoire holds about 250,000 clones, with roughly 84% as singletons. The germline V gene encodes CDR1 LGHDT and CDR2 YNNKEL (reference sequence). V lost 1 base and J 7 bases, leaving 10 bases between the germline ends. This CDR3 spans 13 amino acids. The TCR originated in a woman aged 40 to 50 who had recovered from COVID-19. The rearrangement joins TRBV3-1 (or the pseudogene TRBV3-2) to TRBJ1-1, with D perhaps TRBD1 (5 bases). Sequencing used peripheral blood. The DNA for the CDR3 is TGTGCCAGCAGCCAAGGGAGGGGCAGTGAAGCTTTCTTT. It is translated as CASSQGRGSEAFF.